This paragraph covers one TCR beta chain sequence. TCRdb used MiXCR to reprocess the 5' RACE reads, holding one entry per CDR3 protein. The sample yields fewer than 140,000 distinct CDR3 sequences, over 15% seen once. These data belong to a study of T-cell memory formation after mild COVID-19. There are 15 residues in the CDR3. V lost 1 base, J lost 1 base, and 10 bases lay in between. Germline lookup yields CDR1 SEHNR and CDR2 FQNEAQ (reference sequence). The source is an adult woman who had mild COVID-19 (a few samples of this study predate the infection). Cell type and time point are not known. V gene TRBV7-9 combines with J gene TRBJ1-1; D is undetermined. The specimen was PBMCs or a T cell subset sorted from them (not recorded which). The CDR3: CASSLGVRENTEAFF. Written as DNA, the CDR3 is TGTGCCAGCAGCTTAGGAGTGAGAGAGAACACTGAAGCTTTCTTT.